The 10 T cell receptor beta chains given below trace back to one sample, sequenced in a study of cytomegalovirus exposure and HLA in healthy donors. Vbeta (60) and Jbeta (13) primers were used in the PCR. Produced via immunoSEQ multiplex PCR; TCRdb's table is partial and in-frame only. Its clone listing holds over 65,000 clones. Sequenced material: PBMCs. Source of these receptors: a man between 25 and 39 years old in good health and CMV-seronegative.

The chain combines TRBV28 with TRBJ2-5, with a tentative D call TRBD2 (6 bases). Germline assignment: CDR1 MDHEN and CDR2 SYDVKM. Trimming shortened V by 1 base and J by 5 bases, and 11 bases separated the two germline ends. The CDR3 consists of 14 residues. CDR3 residues: CASSLFGTSETQYF. In DNA form, the CDR3 reads TGTGCCAGCAGTTTATTCGGCACTAGCGAGACCCAGTACTTC.

This rearrangement joins TRBV19 to TRBJ2-1; 12 nucleotides match TRBD2. Unmatched junction bases numbered 1, after V lost 5 bases and J lost 5 bases. The length of the CDR3 is 14 residues. CDR1 and CDR2 from the germline V gene are LNHDA and SQIVND (reference sequence). CDR3 DNA: TGTGCCAGTAGTGCTAGCGGGAGGGACAATGAGCAGTTCTTC. Translation gives CASSASGRDNEQFF.

This rearrangement joins TRBV9 to TRBJ1-2, with D tentatively TRBD1 (5 bases). The CDR3 extends over 15 amino acids. The germline gives CDR1 SGDLS, CDR2 YYNGEE. The V and J ends lost 0 bases and 0 bases respectively, with 9 bases between them. The CDR3 bases are TGTGCCAGCAGCGTAGTGGGGGGAGCTAACTATGGCTACACCTTC. This sequence encodes CASSVVGGANYGYTF.

The V gene is TRBV6-6, the J gene TRBJ1-2, with 11 nucleotides matching TRBD1. CDR1 and CDR2 from the germline V gene are MNHNY and SVGAGI (reference sequence). The CDR3 covers 16 residues. The ends lost 5 bases at V and 3 bases at J; junction bases unmatched: 8. CDR3 bases: TGTGCCAGCAGTCAACAGGGACAGGGGGTTCACTATGGCTACACCTTC. Translating gives CASSQQGQGVHYGYTF.

The V call is TRBV5-1, the J call TRBJ1-5, with TRBD1 identical over 10 bases. The CDR3 runs to 14 residues. V lost 4 bases and J lost 9; bases outside the gene matches: 7. Germline V gene lookup returns CDR1 SGHRS and CDR2 YFSETQ. The DNA of the CDR3 is TGCGCCAGCAGCCCGTCGACAGGGGGCCTGCCCCAGCATTTT. This codes for CASSPSTGGLPQHF. The whole variable domain, remainder taken from reference TRBV5-1 and TRBJ1-5, is KAGVTQTPRYLIKTRGQQVTLSCSPISGHRSVSWYQQTPGQGLQFLFEYFSETQRNKGNFPGRFSGRQFSNSRSEMNVSTLELGDSALYLCASSPSTGGLPQHFGDGTRLSIL.

The CDR3 DNA reads TGTGCCAGCAGCCGCCGACTAGCGGCCTACAATGAGCAGTTCTTC. As protein: CASSRRLAAYNEQFF. V usage is TRBV6-4 and J usage is TRBJ2-1; 9 bases align to TRBD2. The V and J ends lost 6 bases and 2 bases, in that order; junction bases with no gene match: 5. The CDR3 length is 15 residues. CDR1 is MRHNA and CDR2 is SNTAGT in the germline V gene.

CDR3 protein: CASRLAGEGTGELFF. The CDR3 DNA sequence: TGTGCCAGCAGGCTAGCGGGAGAGGGGACCGGGGAGCTGTTTTTT. V and J are TRBV2 and TRBJ2-2; 10 nucleotides agree with TRBD2. The trim removed 6 bases at V and 5 bases at J, leaving 6 bases unmatched. Germline V gene sequence: CDR1 SNHLY, CDR2 FYNNEI. This CDR3 is built from 15 residues.

The J gene is TRBJ2-5, the V gene TRBV9, with TRBD1 matching over 9 bases. The DNA end is more similar to TRBJ2-7, so the J call may be wrong. Germline V gene lookup returns CDR1 SGDLS and CDR2 YYNGEE. This CDR3 region has 16 residues. Here the CDR3 reads CASSTGQGRLSYEQYF. CDR3 nucleotides: TGTGCCAGCAGCACTGGACAGGGGAGGTTGTCCTACGAGCAGTACTTC.

The genes are TRBV5-1 and TRBJ1-1, with D tentatively TRBD1 (6 bases). CDR3 length equals 14 residues. Germline CDR1 and CDR2: SGHRS and YFSETQ. With 0 bases removed from V and 3 bases from J, the gap between germline ends came to 9 bases. The DNA of the CDR3 is TGCGCCAGCAGCTTGGTGGCAGGGGACACTGAAGCTTTCTTT. It yields the protein CASSLVAGDTEAFF.

The rearrangement joins TRBV27 to TRBJ1-4; D not resolved. V gave up 3 bases and J gave up 8 bases, with 13 bases separating them. The CDR3 runs 14 residues. CDR1 and CDR2 from the germline V gene are MNHEY and SMNVEV (reference sequence). The CDR3 DNA sequence: TGTGCCAGCAGTTTGGTAGGGTCGGGGGAAAAACTGTTTTTT. Residues: CASSLVGSGEKLFF.